One T cell receptor (beta chain) is described in this entry. Antigen unknown. The record originates from a study of radiotherapy plus CTLA-4 blockade in lung cancer. Study-wide findings and caveats: In blood, TCR clones derived from the tumor expanded after radiotherapy plus ipilimumab.

Sequencing was performed with immunoSEQ multiplex PCR; in TCRdb, only in-frame clones are kept and a portion is missing. This sample has 90,000 to 95,000 clones, with under 90% found just once. V lost 0 bases and J lost 2; bases outside the gene matches: 6. CDR3 length equals 16 residues. CDR1 and CDR2 from the germline V gene are SGHRS and YFSETQ. The sequence derives from a human donor with non-small cell lung cancer who had stable disease on radiotherapy plus ipilimumab. Sequences were derived from peripheral blood, sampled from a patient treated with radiotherapy plus ipilimumab. The rearrangement joins TRBV5-1 to TRBJ1-1; 8 bases fit TRBD1. As DNA, the CDR3 is TGCGCCAGCAGCTTGGCCGGGACAGGTAAAAACACTGAAGCTTTCTTT. It is translated as CASSLAGTGKNTEAFF.